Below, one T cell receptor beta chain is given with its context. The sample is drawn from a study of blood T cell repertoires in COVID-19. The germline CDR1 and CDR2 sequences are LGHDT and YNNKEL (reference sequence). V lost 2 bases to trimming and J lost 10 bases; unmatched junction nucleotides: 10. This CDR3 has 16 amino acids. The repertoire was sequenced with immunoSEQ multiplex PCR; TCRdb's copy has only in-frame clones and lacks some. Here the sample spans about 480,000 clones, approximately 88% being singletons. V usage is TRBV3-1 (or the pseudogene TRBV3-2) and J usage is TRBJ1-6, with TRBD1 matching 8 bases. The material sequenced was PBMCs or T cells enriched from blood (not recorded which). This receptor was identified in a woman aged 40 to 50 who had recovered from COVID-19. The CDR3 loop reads CASSQPLDREGSPLHF. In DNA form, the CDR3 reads TGTGCCAGCAGCCAACCATTGGACAGGGAAGGATCACCCCTCCACTTT.